The 25 T cell receptor beta chains presented below share a single source sample, sequenced in a study of regulatory T cells in long-lasting Graves disease. Time point defined: newly diagnosed GD, antithyroid drugs for less than 3 months. From RNA extracted from PBMCs, the TCR library was made. The authors built TCR beta libraries using iRepertoire HTBI primers and Arm-PCR of CDR3 regions. TCRdb re-derived calls from the multiplex PCR reads in MiXCR, one entry per CDR3 protein. The table lists some 500,000 distinct CDR3 sequences, about 15% of them singletons. These data were also filed under a second study, of T cells in Graves' hyperthyroidism and ophthalmopathy.

This specimen was peripheral blood mononuclear cells (PBMCs), taken at new diagnosis, from a patient treated with antithyroid drugs. The receptors were sampled from a woman aged 40-65 years with Graves disease.

The chain is built from TRBV7-9 and TRBJ1-1, with D maybe TRBD1 (6 bases). This CDR3 contains 17 residues. The V end lost 5 bases, the J end lost 1 base, and 20 bases lay between the germline ends. The germline gives CDR1 SEHNR, CDR2 FQNEAQ (reference sequence). The CDR3 DNA reads as TGTGCCAGCAGCCCCGGGACACAATACAATGGGAACACTGAAGCTTTCTTT. Its protein product is CASSPGTQYNGNTEAFF.

The chain joins TRBV19 to TRBJ2-2; possible D gene TRBD1, 6 bases. The ends were cut back, 3 bases at V and 0 bases at J, with 8 bases in the middle. The germline V gene has CDR1 LNHDA and CDR2 SQIVND (reference sequence). The CDR3 is 15 amino acids. The DNA for the CDR3 is TGTGCCAGTAGTATTAACAGGGCGAACACCGGGGAGCTGTTTTTT. Amino acid sequence: CASSINRANTGELFF.

This clonotype was seen ten or more times. The chain couples TRBV7-9 to TRBJ1-1; D gene unclear. The CDR3 sequence is 14 residues long. CDR1 is SEHNR, CDR2 FQNEAQ, per germline (reference sequence). The V and J ends lost 3 bases and 2 bases respectively, with 10 bases between them. The CDR3 nucleotides read TGTGCCAGCAGCTTGAGCCACAAAAACACTGAAGCTTTCTTT. This translates into CASSLSHKNTEAFF.

This clonotype was counted a few times. The chain joins TRBV3-1 to TRBJ2-2; D gene uncertain. Germline lookup yields CDR1 LGHDT and CDR2 YNNKEL (reference sequence). V was cut by 1 base and J by 4 bases, with 19 bases left in between. The CDR3 covers 18 residues. The CDR3 DNA is TGTGCCAGCAGCCAAGTTTACACACTTGGAAGAGGCACCGGGGAGCTGTTTTTT. Translating it yields CASSQVYTLGRGTGELFF.

In its sample, this clonotype was seen many times. The genes are TRBV20-1 and TRBJ2-1; 10 bases line up with TRBD1. CDR1 and CDR2 (germline): DFQATT, SNEGSKA (reference sequence). The CDR3 extends over 15 amino acids. V lost 6 bases, J lost 4 bases, and 9 bases stayed unmatched. The CDR3 DNA reads as TGCAGTGCAAAGCCGGGACAGGGGTGGTACAATGAGCAGTTCTTC. Translating gives CSAKPGQGWYNEQFF.

This clonotype was recorded at least ten times. V and J are TRBV3-1 and TRBJ2-5; D is unresolved. V was shortened by 4 bases and J by 0 bases, with 3 bases between the two germline ends. Germline CDR1 and CDR2: LGHDT and YNNKEL (reference sequence). The CDR3 loop spans 12 amino acids. Here the CDR3 reads CASSPYQETQYF. In nucleotides, the CDR3 is TGTGCCAGCAGCCCGTACCAAGAGACCCAGTACTTC.

This clonotype was observed a few times. The rearrangement joins TRBV28 to TRBJ2-2; the D gene could be TRBD1 or TRBD2 (6 bases each). Trimming shortened V by 7 bases and J by 6 bases, and 18 bases separated the two germline ends. Germline loops: CDR1 MDHEN, CDR2 SYDVKM. This CDR3 is 15 amino acids long. In DNA form, the CDR3 reads TGTGCCAGCAAAGGTTCAGGGGAGGTAGCCGGGGAGCTGTTTTTT. It is translated as CASKGSGEVAGELFF.

The sample holds many counts of this clonotype. This chain links TRBV5-6 with TRBJ2-1, with 7 bases fitting TRBD1. Germline lookup yields CDR1 SGHDT and CDR2 YYEEEE. The J segment lost 2 bases and the V segment lost 7 bases, leaving 6 bases of the junction unmatched. The CDR3 extends over 14 amino acids. CDR3 nucleotide sequence: TGTGCCAGCGGAACCGACAGGGCCTACAATGAGCAGTTCTTC. This gives the protein CASGTDRAYNEQFF.

The V call is TRBV12-3 or TRBV12-4, the J call TRBJ1-3, with 7 bases that match TRBD1. The CDR3 spans 13 residues. The trim removed 6 bases at V and 8 bases at J, leaving 7 bases unmatched. The CDR3 sequence: CASSPTGFHTIYF. As DNA, the CDR3 is TGTGCCAGCAGCCCGACAGGGTTCCACACCATATATTTT.

This clonotype was counted only a few times. At one of its ends the junction is not consistent with the germline gene, which may arise from a read error. The genes are TRBV3-1 and TRBJ2-1, with D maybe TRBD2 (5 bases). The germline V gene encodes CDR1 LGHDT and CDR2 YNNKEL (reference sequence). This CDR3 comprises 11 residues. The DNA of the CDR3 is TGTGCCAGCGGTCCAAGGGAGACCCAGCACTTC. Amino acids: CASGPRETQHF.

A few counts support this clonotype. This chain joins TRBV2 and TRBJ2-7; weak D call: TRBD1 (5 bases). This CDR3 is built from 14 residues. Per germline, CDR1 SNHLY and CDR2 FYNNEI. V gave up 3 bases and J gave up 2 bases, with 11 bases separating them. CDR3: CASSETASPYEQYF. Written as DNA, the CDR3 is TGTGCCAGCAGTGAGACAGCATCCCCCTACGAGCAGTACTTC.

This clonotype was counted a few times. V is TRBV18 and J is TRBJ2-5; TRBD2 aligns across 7 bases. This CDR3 region has 14 residues. The germline gives CDR1 KGHSH, CDR2 LQKENI. Trimming at V came to 4 bases and at J to 9 bases, leaving 11 bases not matched to a gene. The CDR3 loop reads CASSLSGDEGAQYF. The CDR3 DNA sequence: TGTGCCAGCTCACTAAGCGGGGATGAAGGAGCCCAGTACTTC.

The sample holds many counts of this clonotype. The chain carries TRBV20-1 and TRBJ1-6, with D hard to call. The CDR3 has 14 residues. Germline V CDR1 and CDR2: DFQATT, SNEGSKA (reference sequence). The V end was cut by 3 bases, the J end by 0 bases, with 6 bases between. The CDR3 loop is CSARKSSYNSPLHF. CDR3 DNA: TGCAGTGCTAGGAAGAGCTCCTATAATTCACCCCTCCACTTT.

This clonotype turned up a few times. The chain is built from TRBV10-3 and TRBJ2-2, with a tentative D call TRBD1 (6 bases). The ends were cut back, 6 bases at V and 4 bases at J, with 15 bases in the middle. Per the germline V gene, CDR1 is ENHRY and CDR2 is SYGVKD. The CDR3 length is 15 residues. This CDR3 is CAISKQGSGTGELFF. CDR3 in DNA: TGTGCCATCAGCAAACAGGGCTCGGGCACCGGGGAGCTGTTTTTT.

This clonotype was seen ten or more times. The J gene is TRBJ2-7, the V gene TRBV11-2; 7 bases map to TRBD1. The germline gives CDR1 SGHAT, CDR2 FQNNGV. The length of the CDR3 is 15 residues. V lost 4 bases and J lost 6; bases outside the gene matches: 12. CDR3 in DNA: TGTGCCAGCAGCTCGGATCAGACAGGGCGGGCCGAGCAGTACTTC. Translated: CASSSDQTGRAEQYF.

This rearrangement joins TRBV27 to TRBJ2-1; D may be TRBD1 or TRBD2 (5 bases each). Trimming shortened V by 2 bases and J by 3 bases, and 8 bases separated the two germline ends. The CDR3 consists of 14 residues. Germline lookup yields CDR1 MNHEY and CDR2 SMNVEV (reference sequence). The CDR3 protein is CASSLGTYYNEQFF. DNA of the CDR3: TGTGCCAGCAGTTTAGGGACCTACTACAATGAGCAGTTCTTC.

This clonotype was seen repeatedly, ten times or more. The CDR3 DNA is TGTGCCAGCATGCCGGGACAGTACTACGAGCAGTACTTC. It yields the protein CASMPGQYYEQYF. J is TRBJ2-7 and V is TRBV28; TRBD1 matches at 7 bases. Germline V lookup: CDR1 MDHEN, CDR2 SYDVKM. Trimming cost V 7 bases and J 3 bases; bases outside gene matches: 6. The CDR3 is 13 amino acids.

This clonotype has at least ten counts. This chain joins TRBV12-3 or TRBV12-4 and TRBJ2-3; tentative D call: TRBD1 (5 bases). Between the trimmed V and J ends, which lost 6 bases and 1 base, there was a span of 11 bases. The CDR3 sequence is 14 residues long. This CDR3 reads CASRSEGGTDTQYF. CDR3 DNA: TGTGCCAGCAGATCGGAAGGGGGCACAGATACGCAGTATTTT.

Here the CDR3 reads CASSLQGFRTEAFF. CDR3 sequence (DNA): TGTGCCAGCAGTTTACAGGGTTTTCGCACTGAAGCTTTCTTT. The chain links TRBV12-3 or TRBV12-4 to TRBJ1-1; a weak D match, TRBD1 (5 bases). The CDR3 length is 14 residues. Deletions cut 2 bases from V and 4 bases from J, with 11 bases between.

The table lists this clonotype with a few counts. CDR3 DNA sequence: TGCGCCAGCAGCTCCTCCGGACAGGGGGCCTCAGATACGCAGTATTTT. Translation gives CASSSSGQGASDTQYF. The rearrangement joins TRBV5-1 to TRBJ2-3; 11 positions agree with TRBD1. Germline-derived CDR1 and CDR2 are SGHRS and YFSETQ. Trimming cost V 3 bases and J 4 bases; bases outside gene matches: 7. The CDR3 spans 16 residues.

This clonotype came up many times. The CDR3 loop reads CASSLLLRGEAFF. DNA of the CDR3: TGTGCCAGCAGTTTACTGCTTAGAGGTGAAGCTTTCTTT. The chain recombines TRBV28 with TRBJ1-1; no definite D call. Per germline, CDR1 MDHEN and CDR2 SYDVKM. This CDR3 contains 13 residues. V was shortened by 2 bases and J by 7 bases, with 11 bases between the two germline ends.

The gene calls are TRBV5-1 and TRBJ2-7; 7 bases map to TRBD1. CDR3 length: 13 residues. V trimming: 7 bases; J trimming: 4 bases; junction bases outside the gene matches: 8. Germline CDR1 is SGHRS and CDR2 is YFSETQ. This CDR3 reads CASAVGGRYEQYF. In nucleotides, the CDR3 is TGCGCCAGCGCCGTAGGGGGCCGGTACGAGCAGTACTTC.

This sequence joins TRBV12-5 and TRBJ1-1; D is ambiguous. Trimming removed 8 bases at V and 2 bases at J, with 12 bases between. The CDR3 is 13 residues long. Germline V gives CDR1 LGHNT, CDR2 FRNRAP. CDR3 DNA: TGTGCTAGTAGCGCCAAATTCAACACTGAAGCTTTCTTT. Translation gives CASSAKFNTEAFF.

This clonotype was counted between two and nine times. The chain joins TRBV19 to TRBJ2-1; no definite D call. CDR1 is LNHDA, CDR2 SQIVND, per germline (reference sequence). Trimming removed 6 bases at V and 10 bases at J, with 13 bases between. The CDR3 consists of 12 residues. The CDR3 loop is CASSLTMDEQFF. As DNA, the CDR3 is TGTGCCAGTAGCCTAACAATGGACGAGCAGTTCTTC.

On this clonotype: A much larger clone differs by one base, so this may be a read error. The chain has TRBV15 and TRBJ1-5; 10 positions agree with TRBD1. The germline V gene encodes CDR1 LNHNV and CDR2 YYDKDF (reference sequence). The CDR3 sequence is 16 residues long. CDR3 sequence reads: CATSRRTGGSNPPQHF. Here the CDR3 DNA reads TGTGCCACCAGCAGACGGACAGGGGGAAGCAATCCGCCCCAGCATTTT.